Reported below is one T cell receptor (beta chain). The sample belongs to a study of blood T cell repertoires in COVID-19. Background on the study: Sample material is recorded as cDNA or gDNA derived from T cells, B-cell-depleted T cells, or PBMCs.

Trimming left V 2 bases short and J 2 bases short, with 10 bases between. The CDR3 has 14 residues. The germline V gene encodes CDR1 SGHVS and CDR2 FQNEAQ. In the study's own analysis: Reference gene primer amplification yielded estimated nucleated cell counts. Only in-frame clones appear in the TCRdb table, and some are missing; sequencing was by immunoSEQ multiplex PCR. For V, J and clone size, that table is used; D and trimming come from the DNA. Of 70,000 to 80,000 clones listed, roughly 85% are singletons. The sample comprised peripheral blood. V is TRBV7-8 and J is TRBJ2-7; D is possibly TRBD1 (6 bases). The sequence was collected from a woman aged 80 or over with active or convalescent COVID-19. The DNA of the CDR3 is TGTGCCAGCAGCTTATTGGGACACCCCTACGAGCAGTACTTC. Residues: CASSLLGHPYEQYF.